The 29 T cell receptor beta chains in this list originate from one sample, sequenced in a study of blood T cell repertoires in COVID-19. This table comes from immunoSEQ multiplex PCR, and its TCRdb copy is limited to in-frame clones, with some not included. The sample lists about 230,000 clones, over 70% occurring once. What was sequenced was peripheral blood. These receptors all come from a man between 40 and 49 years old with acute or convalescent COVID-19.

The rearrangement uses TRBV10-3 and TRBJ1-5; D gene ambiguous. The CDR3 is made up of 13 amino acids. Germline lookup yields CDR1 ENHRY and CDR2 SYGVKD. V shed 4 bases and J shed 6 bases, with 10 bases lying between them. CDR3 in DNA: TGTGCCATCAGTGTTGGAGAGGGTCAGCCCCAGCATTTT. It translates to CAISVGEGQPQHF.

This clone was seen once. The chain recombines TRBV19 with TRBJ2-3; 8 nucleotides match TRBD2. This CDR3 spans 18 amino acids. Germline V CDR1 and CDR2: LNHDA, SQIVND (reference sequence). The junction had 12 bases not matched to a gene; V was cut back by 1 base and J by 3 bases. CDR3 region: CASSIALGGSGMTDTQYF. The CDR3 region has the DNA TGTGCCAGTAGTATAGCCCTCGGTGGTAGCGGGATGACAGATACGCAGTATTTT.

The genes are TRBV30 and TRBJ1-2; TRBD1 matches at 8 bases. The V segment lost 2 bases and the J segment 7 bases; nucleotides outside the gene matches: 3. Germline V gene data show CDR1 as GTSNPN and CDR2 as SVGIG (reference sequence). The CDR3 length is 12 residues. The CDR3 DNA reads as TGTGCCTGGAGTCTGGACAGGGTTGGCTACACCTTC. Translation: CAWSLDRVGYTF. Complete variable domain (other parts from reference TRBV30 and TRBJ1-2): SQTIHQWPATLVQPVGSPLSLECTVEGTSNPNLYWYRQAAGRGLQLLFYSVGIGQISSEVPQNLSASRPQDRQFILSSKKLLLSDSGFYLCAWSLDRVGYTFGSGTRLTVV.

This chain links TRBV7-7 with TRBJ2-5; TRBD2 aligns across 12 bases. V shed 5 bases, J shed 5 bases, and the junction held 9 bases outside the gene matches. CDR3 length: 16 amino acids. The germline gives CDR1 SSHAT, CDR2 FNYEAQ (reference sequence). The chain's CDR3 is CASSPRRTSGDETQYF. The CDR3 nucleotides read TGTGCCAGCAGCCCCAGGCGGACTAGCGGGGATGAGACCCAGTACTTC.

The chain employs TRBV6-5 and TRBJ1-5; TRBD1 agrees at 10 bases. J gave up 6 bases and V 6 bases, and 8 bases lay outside the gene matches. Germline lookup yields CDR1 MNHEY and CDR2 SVGAGI. This CDR3 spans 15 amino acids. The CDR3 nucleotides are TGTGCCAGCAGACGGGACAGGGGCGGCCGTCAGCCCCAGCATTTT. It yields the protein CASRRDRGGRQPQHF.

The V gene is TRBV12-2, the J gene TRBJ2-1; no check of the table's D call, TRBD2, against the DNA was made. TRBV12-2 is a pseudogene locus. The CDR3 covers 16 residues. CDR3 nucleotides: TGTGCAAGTCGACCCCTGACTAGCGGGAGTTGCAATGAGCAGTTCTTC. It is translated as CASRPLTSGSCNEQFF.

The rearrangement uses TRBV4-2 and TRBJ1-2; 7 positions match TRBD1. CDR3 length equals 14 residues. Unmatched junction bases numbered 8, after V lost 7 bases and J lost 3 bases. Germline CDR1 and CDR2: LGHNA and YNFKEQ. The CDR3 is CASNRDRRDYGYTF. The DNA of the CDR3 is TGTGCCAGCAACAGGGACAGAAGGGACTATGGCTACACCTTC.

The rearrangement uses TRBV5-4 and TRBJ2-7; 8 positions agree with TRBD2. The germline V gene has CDR1 SGHNT and CDR2 YYREEE (reference sequence). CDR3 length equals 15 residues. Trimming took 6 bases from V and 3 from J; bases not matched to a gene: 11. The CDR3 region is CASTRGGQGSYEQYF. The CDR3 nucleotides are TGTGCCAGCACCCGCGGGGGGCAGGGGAGCTACGAGCAGTACTTC.

The chain couples TRBV29-1 to TRBJ1-2; TRBD1 aligns across 10 bases. Looked up from germline, CDR1 is SQVTM and CDR2 is ANQGSEA. V gave up 4 bases and J gave up 6 bases; unmatched junction bases: 8. This CDR3 is 14 amino acids long. This chain's CDR3 is CSVGSGDRGDGYTF. The CDR3 DNA sequence: TGCAGCGTTGGTTCCGGGGACAGGGGCGATGGCTACACCTTC.

The CDR3: CASSSGTGFYSMNTEAFF. CDR3 nucleotides: TGTGCCAGCAGTTCAGGGACAGGGTTTTACTCGATGAACACTGAAGCTTTCTTT. The chain is built from TRBV27 and TRBJ1-1, with TRBD1 identical over 9 bases. The length of the CDR3 is 18 residues. The trim removed 4 bases at V and 0 bases at J, leaving 12 bases unmatched. CDR1 and CDR2 (germline): MNHEY, SMNVEV (reference sequence).

Only one count was recorded for this clone. The rearrangement links TRBV5-6 to TRBJ1-2; D gene unclear. This CDR3 is built from 15 residues. Germline V lookup: CDR1 SGHDT, CDR2 YYEEEE. V lost 0 bases to trimming and J lost 1 base, with 10 bases between them. The CDR3 loop reads CASSLVTQINYGYTF. The CDR3 coding sequence is TGTGCCAGCAGCTTGGTCACCCAGATTAACTATGGCTACACCTTC.

The chain is built from TRBV2 and TRBJ2-3; unclear D gene. Germline assignment: CDR1 SNHLY and CDR2 FYNNEI. The CDR3 extends over 12 amino acids. Trimming shortened V by 8 bases and J by 4 bases, and 10 bases separated the two germline ends. The chain's CDR3 is CASEITADTQYF. The CDR3 DNA follows: TGTGCCAGCGAAATTACAGCAGATACGCAGTATTTT.

This clone was counted a single time. The chain is built from TRBV5-5 and TRBJ1-1, with D hard to call. Trimming shortened V by 0 bases and J by 1 base, and 7 bases separated the two germline ends. The germline V gene has CDR1 SGHKS and CDR2 YYEKEE (reference sequence). The CDR3 sequence is 14 residues long. CDR3 in amino acids: CASSLGLKNTEAFF. The DNA of the CDR3 is TGTGCCAGCAGCTTGGGACTAAAGAACACTGAAGCTTTCTTT.

The rearrangement links TRBV7-9 to TRBJ2-1, with TRBD2 as a possible D gene (6 bases). Germline CDR1 SEHNR, CDR2 FQNEAQ (reference sequence). This CDR3 has 14 amino acids. Trimming left V 2 bases short and J 6 bases short, with 11 bases between. In nucleotides, the CDR3 is TGTGCCAGCAGCTTAAAGGAGGGTGGCAATGAGCAGTTCTTC. It translates to CASSLKEGGNEQFF.

This clone was observed once. The rearrangement uses TRBV4-1 and TRBJ1-1; perhaps TRBD1 as D (6 bases). Germline CDR1 MGHRA, CDR2 YSYEKL. The CDR3 has 14 amino acids. The ends were cut back, 0 bases at V and 10 bases at J, with 15 bases in the middle. Here the CDR3 DNA reads TGCGCCAGCAGCCAAGATAGGGGGGGTATTGCAGCTTTCTTT. This gives the protein CASSQDRGGIAAFF.

The chain joins TRBV2 to TRBJ2-1; tentatively, D is TRBD2 (6 bases). Trimming cost V 6 bases and J 8 bases, with 11 bases left between them. This CDR3 region has 12 residues. In germline, CDR1 is SNHLY, CDR2 FYNNEI. The CDR3 is CASRGSGDEQFF. The CDR3 nucleotides read TGTGCCAGCAGAGGTTCGGGGGATGAGCAGTTCTTC.

The chain has TRBV19 and TRBJ2-3; D is possibly TRBD2 (5 bases). The length of the CDR3 is 14 residues. The V end was cut by 5 bases, the J end by 5 bases, with 14 bases between. The germline V gene encodes CDR1 LNHDA and CDR2 SQIVND (reference sequence). Written as DNA, the CDR3 is TGTGCCAGTAGTCCTTGGGCGGCGGGAGATACGCAGTATTTT. As protein: CASSPWAAGDTQYF.

The chain carries TRBV5-6 and TRBJ2-1; TRBD2 aligns across 9 bases. J was trimmed by 5 bases and V by 4 bases; bases with no gene match: 7. CDR1 is SGHDT, CDR2 YYEEEE, per germline. This CDR3 is built from 15 residues. The CDR3 loop is CASSETSGFNNEQFF. In nucleotides, the CDR3 is TGTGCCAGCAGCGAAACTAGCGGGTTTAACAATGAGCAGTTCTTC.

The chain joins TRBV5-6 to TRBJ2-2; 10 bases are shared with TRBD2. Germline values: CDR1 SGHDT, CDR2 YYEEEE. The CDR3 extends over 16 amino acids. J was trimmed by 2 bases and V by 4 bases; bases with no gene match: 5. This chain's CDR3 is CASSAPSGSNTGELFF. The CDR3 DNA follows: TGTGCCAGCAGCGCGCCTAGCGGGAGTAACACCGGGGAGCTGTTTTTT.

V is TRBV5-4 and J is TRBJ1-2, with a tentative D call TRBD1 (6 bases). Germline V lookup: CDR1 SGHNT, CDR2 YYREEE (reference sequence). V lost 3 bases to trimming and J lost 2 bases, with 11 bases between them. CDR3 length equals 14 residues. For the CDR3, the DNA is TGTGCCAGCAGCTCAGCGGGACACAACTATGGCTACACCTTC. As protein: CASSSAGHNYGYTF.

The CDR3 nucleotides read TGTGCCAGCAATGTTTTTAACAGGGGCCGCAATCAGCCCCAGCATTTT. As protein: CASNVFNRGRNQPQHF. The V and J genes are TRBV11-3 and TRBJ1-5; 7 nucleotides line up with TRBD1. V gave up 7 bases and J gave up 2 bases; unmatched junction bases: 11. The CDR3 has 16 residues. Germline V lookup: CDR1 SGHNT, CDR2 YENEEA.

The rearrangement uses TRBV5-6 and TRBJ1-2; 8 bases map to TRBD1. The trim removed 0 bases at V and 4 bases at J, leaving 2 bases unmatched. CDR1 is SGHDT, CDR2 YYEEEE, per germline. CDR3 length: 14 amino acids. CDR3 protein: CASSLGQGSYGYTF. CDR3 nucleotides: TGTGCCAGCAGCTTGGGACAGGGGAGCTATGGCTACACCTTC. The whole variable domain, remainder taken from reference TRBV5-6 and TRBJ1-2, is DAGVTQSPTHLIKTRGQQVTLRCSPKSGHDTVSWYQQALGQGPQFIFQYYEEEERQRGNFPDRFSGHQFPNYSSELNVNALLLGDSALYLCASSLGQGSYGYTFGSGTRLTVV.

The V gene is TRBV30, the J gene TRBJ2-7, with D perhaps TRBD2 (5 bases). Germline V gene sequence: CDR1 GTSNPN, CDR2 SVGIG (reference sequence). V lost 3 bases to trimming and J lost 4 bases, with 10 bases between them. The CDR3 totals 12 residues. Here the CDR3 reads CAWSGDSYEQYF. DNA of the CDR3: TGTGCCTGGAGCGGGGATTCTTACGAGCAGTACTTC.

V usage is TRBV19 and J usage is TRBJ2-7; D possibly corresponds to TRBD1 (6 bases). CDR1 and CDR2 from the germline V gene are LNHDA and SQIVND (reference sequence). V lost 3 bases and J 7 bases, leaving 7 bases between the germline ends. The CDR3 is made up of 11 amino acids. In DNA, the CDR3 is TGTGCCAGTAGTATTGACAGGGAGCAGTACTTC. This translates into CASSIDREQYF. The variable domain in full, completed from reference TRBV19 and TRBJ2-7, reads DGGITQSPKYLFRKEGQNVTLSCEQNLNHDAMYWYRQDPGQGLRLIYYSQIVNDFQKGDIAEGYSVSREKKESFPLTVTSAQKNPTAFYLCASSIDREQYFGPGTRLTVT.

The CDR3 loop is CASSMMTGVPWAEAFF. The CDR3 DNA reads TGTGCCAGTAGTATGATGACAGGGGTTCCCTGGGCTGAAGCTTTCTTT. This chain uses TRBV19 with TRBJ1-1; 8 nucleotides match TRBD1. The ends lost 3 bases at V and 6 bases at J; junction bases unmatched: 12. The CDR3 is 16 amino acids. The germline V gene has CDR1 LNHDA and CDR2 SQIVND (reference sequence).

This clone has a single count. V usage is TRBV7-2 and J usage is TRBJ1-5; D is undetermined. Trimming took 3 bases from V and 4 from J, leaving 13 bases between them. Germline V lookup: CDR1 SGHTA, CDR2 FQGNSA. CDR3 length equals 15 residues. The CDR3 sequence is CASSLGVPGNQPQHF. DNA for the CDR3: TGTGCCAGCAGCTTGGGTGTACCGGGTAATCAGCCCCAGCATTTT.

The chain links TRBV9 to TRBJ2-3; 7 nucleotides match TRBD2. This CDR3 is 15 amino acids long. Germline assignment: CDR1 SGDLS and CDR2 YYNGEE. Trimming removed 7 bases from V and 6 bases from J; junction bases left unmatched: 14. The CDR3 is CASRPPAGDWDTQYF. The CDR3, as DNA: TGTGCCAGCCGCCCCCCCGCGGGAGATTGGGATACGCAGTATTTT.

This chain joins TRBV28 and TRBJ2-3, with D tentatively TRBD1 (6 bases). The ends were cut back, 7 bases at V and 1 base at J, with 15 bases in the middle. This CDR3 is built from 15 residues. The germline V gene encodes CDR1 MDHEN and CDR2 SYDVKM. The CDR3 spells CASILNAGGTDTQYF. CDR3 coding DNA: TGTGCCAGCATCCTAAATGCAGGGGGCACAGATACGCAGTATTTT.

The chain uses TRBV27 and TRBJ2-7; D might be TRBD2 (5 bases). CDR1 and CDR2 (germline): MNHEY, SMNVEV (reference sequence). CDR3 length: 13 amino acids. Between the trimmed V and J ends, which lost 3 bases and 5 bases, there was a span of 11 bases. The CDR3 region is CASSLRESNEQYF. The CDR3, as DNA: TGTGCCAGCAGTTTGAGGGAGTCAAACGAGCAGTACTTC.